This T cell receptor beta chain was captured by sequencing in a study of response to subunit inactivated influenza vaccine. The CDR3 loop spans 16 amino acids. Germline CDR1 MGHRA, CDR2 YSYEKL. Trimming took 5 bases from V and 7 from J; bases not matched to a gene: 14. Regarding the study as a whole: Authors suggested seasonal influenza vaccinations each recruit few new T cells.

Turning to this clonotype: Its target is unknown.

TCRdb reprocessed the RT-PCR reads with MiXCR, giving one entry per CDR3 protein. The sample lists roughly 700,000 distinct CDR3 sequences, approximately 14% occurring once. The TCR originated in a man aged 45-65 years who received an inactivated influenza vaccine. The chain carries TRBV4-1 and TRBJ2-5; 9 nucleotides agree with TRBD1. The specimen comprised PBMCs from blood, sampled roughly 12 days after vaccination. The CDR3 sequence: CASSVQGARKEVTQYF. CDR3 coding DNA: TGCGCCAGCAGCGTACAGGGGGCGCGAAAGGAAGTGACCCAGTACTTC.